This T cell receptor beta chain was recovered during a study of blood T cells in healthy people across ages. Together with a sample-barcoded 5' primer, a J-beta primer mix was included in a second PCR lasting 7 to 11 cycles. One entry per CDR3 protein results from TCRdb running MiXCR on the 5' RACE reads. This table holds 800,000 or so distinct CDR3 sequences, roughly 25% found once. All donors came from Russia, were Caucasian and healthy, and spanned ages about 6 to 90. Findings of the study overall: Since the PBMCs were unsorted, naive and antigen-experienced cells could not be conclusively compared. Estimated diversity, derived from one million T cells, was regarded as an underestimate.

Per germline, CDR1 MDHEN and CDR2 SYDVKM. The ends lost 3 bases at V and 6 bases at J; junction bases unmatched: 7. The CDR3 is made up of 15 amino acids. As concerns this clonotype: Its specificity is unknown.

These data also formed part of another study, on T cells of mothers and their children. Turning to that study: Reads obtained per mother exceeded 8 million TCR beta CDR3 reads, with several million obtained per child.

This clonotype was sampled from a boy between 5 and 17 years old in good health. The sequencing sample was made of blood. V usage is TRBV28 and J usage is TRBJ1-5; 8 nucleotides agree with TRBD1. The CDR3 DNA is TGTGCCAGCAGTTTGTGGGCAGGGGGCTTTCAGCCCCAGCATTTT. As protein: CASSLWAGGFQPQHF.